Shown below are 15 T cell receptor beta chains from a single sample sequenced in a study of CD8+CD57+ T cells in acquired aplastic anemia. Genomic DNA, the template, was used for profiling of the TCR beta VDJ and CDR3. One entry per CDR3 protein, called by TCRdb with MiXCR from the reads. Found here are hundreds of thousands of distinct CDR3 sequences, about a third of them singletons; the top ten hold around 0.82%. Sequencing involved patients with CD8+CD57+ cell expansion previously shown by flow cytometry. Sequenced input: sorted CD4+, CD8+, or CD8+CD57+ T cells (not recorded which) from PBMCs. The source is a human donor with aplastic anemia.

The count of this clonotype is one. This chain joins TRBV25-1 and TRBJ1-2; maybe TRBD1 (6 bases). Germline V gene lookup returns CDR1 MGHDK and CDR2 SYGVNS. Trimming pared 4 bases from V and 9 bases from J, leaving 15 bases between. CDR3 size: 13 residues. CDR3 in amino acids: CASSAQGGYRYTF. CDR3 bases: TGTGCCAGCAGTGCACAAGGGGGTTATCGCTACACCTTC.

This clonotype was seen a few times. This is likely a read error, given that the CDR3 carries no conserved phenylalanine or tryptophan at its end. This rearrangement joins TRBV7-9 to TRBJ1-6; 7 bases are a match to TRBD1. The V gene end was trimmed by 5 bases and the J gene end by 7 bases; junction bases not matched to a gene: 5. This CDR3 comprises 14 residues. Germline assignment: CDR1 SEHNR and CDR2 FQNEAQ (reference sequence). This CDR3 is CASSPTGNNSPLHL. The CDR3 coding sequence is TGTGCCAGCAGCCCGACAGGGAACAATTCACCCCTCCACCTT.

This clonotype was recorded a few times. The chain links TRBV7-2 to TRBJ2-3, with 8 bases fitting TRBD2. Germline V gene sequence: CDR1 SGHTA, CDR2 FQGNSA. The CDR3 is made up of 12 amino acids. Trimming at V came to 3 bases and at J to 10 bases, leaving 3 bases not matched to a gene. CDR3 in DNA: TGTGCCAGCAGCTTCCCGGGGGGGGCGCAGTATTTT. Amino acid sequence: CASSFPGGAQYF. The full variable domain, its missing parts supplied by reference TRBV7-2 and TRBJ2-3, is GAGVSQSPSNKVTEKGKDVELRCDPISGHTALYWYRQSLGQGLEFLIYFQGNSAPDKSGLPSDRFSAERTGGSVSTLTIQRTQQEDSAVYLCASSFPGGAQYFGPGTRLTVL.

This clonotype showed up many times. The rearrangement links TRBV19 to TRBJ1-5, with TRBD1 matching 10 bases. J lost 3 bases, V lost 10 bases, and 9 bases had no gene match. The germline gives CDR1 LNHDA, CDR2 SQIVND (reference sequence). The CDR3 runs 15 residues. The CDR3: CATKTGGHNNQPQHF. The DNA for the CDR3 is TGTGCCACCAAGACAGGGGGCCATAACAATCAGCCCCAGCATTTT. The full variable domain, in which reference TRBV19 and TRBJ1-5 provide the parts outside the CDR3, is DGGITQSPKYLFRKEGQNVTLSCEQNLNHDAMYWYRQDPGQGLRLIYYSQIVNDFQKGDIAEGYSVSREKKESFPLTVTSAQKNPTAFYLCATKTGGHNNQPQHFGDGTRLSIL.

There are a few counts of this clonotype. V is TRBV6-1 and J is TRBJ1-3, with a weak D call TRBD1 (5 bases). Trimming removed 7 bases from V and 9 bases from J, with 13 bases in between. The V gene's germline CDR1 is MNHNS and CDR2 SASEGT. This CDR3 has 12 residues. This CDR3 is CASTLGGSTIYF. The CDR3 DNA follows: TGTGCCAGCACTCTTGGGGGGTCCACCATATATTTT.

There are a few counts of this clonotype. J is TRBJ2-5 and V is TRBV28; tentative D call: TRBD1 (6 bases). Trimming removed 4 bases at V and 9 bases at J, with 21 bases between. In germline, CDR1 is MDHEN, CDR2 SYDVKM. The CDR3 is made up of 15 amino acids. In DNA form, the CDR3 reads TGTGCCAGCAGTTCCCCGGCAACAGGGTCGTCGGCCCAGTACTTC. Translation: CASSSPATGSSAQYF.

For this clonotype: The missing conserved phenylalanine or tryptophan at the end of this CDR3 makes a read error likely. The J gene is TRBJ2-7, the V gene TRBV7-9; D is possibly TRBD1 or TRBD2 (5 bases each). Trimming left V 4 bases short and J 2 bases short, with 12 bases between. Germline V gene sequence: CDR1 SEHNR, CDR2 FQNEAQ (reference sequence). The CDR3 totals 14 residues. CDR3 nucleotides: TGTGCCAGCAGCTCCCCAGGGAGCCCCTACGAGCAGTACCTC. It translates to CASSSPGSPYEQYL.

There are a few counts of this clonotype. The gene calls are TRBV5-1 and TRBJ2-7; 13 positions agree with TRBD2. The CDR3 length is 19 residues. The V gene's germline CDR1 is SGHRS and CDR2 YFSETQ. The V gene end was trimmed by 0 bases and the J gene end by 3 bases; junction bases not matched to a gene: 12. CDR3 nucleotide sequence: TGCGCCAGCAGCTTGGAGGGACTAGCGGGAATCCGTTGGGGCTACGAGCAGTACTTC. Translating gives CASSLEGLAGIRWGYEQYF.

The chain employs TRBV27 and TRBJ2-7; 7 nucleotides line up with TRBD2. The CDR3 has 15 amino acids. The germline V gene has CDR1 MNHEY and CDR2 SMNVEV (reference sequence). Trimming took 6 bases from V and 2 from J; bases not matched to a gene: 10. CDR3 bases: TGTGCCAGCAGGTCCCAACTAGCGACAACCTACGAGCAGTACTTC. This sequence encodes CASRSQLATTYEQYF.

There are many counts of this clonotype. CDR3 in amino acids: CSVRGLAVGEQYF. The CDR3 nucleotides are TGCAGTGTCCGGGGACTAGCGGTTGGCGAGCAGTACTTC. J is TRBJ2-7 and V is TRBV20-1, with 11 bases lining up with TRBD2. CDR1 is DFQATT, CDR2 SNEGSKA, per germline (reference sequence). This CDR3 comprises 13 residues. V lost 7 bases, J lost 6 bases, and 8 bases stayed unmatched.

V is TRBV24-1 and J is TRBJ2-7; TRBD2 matches 14 bases. The CDR3 is 15 residues long. CDR1 is KGHDR and CDR2 is SFDVKD in the germline V gene. With 12 bases clipped from V and 7 bases from J, the junction kept 13 bases outside the gene matches. CDR3 DNA: TGTGCCGTTGACCAGGGACTAGCGGGAGTGGGTGAGCAGTACTTC. Translating gives CAVDQGLAGVGEQYF.

This clonotype was observed a few times. The chain employs TRBV7-2 and TRBJ2-1; 7 nucleotides match TRBD1. The V and J ends lost 4 bases and 14 bases, in that order; junction bases with no gene match: 11. Germline CDR1 is SGHTA and CDR2 is FQGNSA. The CDR3 length is 13 residues. CDR3 bases: TGTGCCAGCAGCTACGACAGGGAACAGGAGAAGTTCTTC. It specifies CASSYDREQEKFF.

The chain couples TRBV28 to TRBJ2-7, with TRBD1 identical over 10 bases. Germline CDR1 MDHEN, CDR2 SYDVKM. Trimming cost V 7 bases and J 3 bases; bases outside gene matches: 9. This CDR3 is 15 amino acids long. DNA of the CDR3: TGTGCCAGCACCTACTCGGACAGGGGGATCTACGAGCAGTACTTC. This gives the protein CASTYSDRGIYEQYF.

This clonotype has a count of ten or more. V gene TRBV2 combines with J gene TRBJ1-3, with D uncertain. V was cut by 5 bases and J by 0 bases, with 8 bases left in between. The germline V gene has CDR1 SNHLY and CDR2 FYNNEI. This CDR3 region has 14 residues. In DNA, the CDR3 is TGTGCCAGCAGTTCGGAGAGCTCTGGAAACACCATATATTTT. It translates to CASSSESSGNTIYF.

The chain carries TRBV30 and TRBJ1-6, with TRBD1 matching 9 bases. Germline CDR1 reads GTSNPN; CDR2 reads SVGIG (reference sequence). The J segment lost 10 bases and the V segment lost 3 bases, leaving 4 bases of the junction unmatched. The CDR3 totals 13 residues. CDR3 sequence: CAWRGTGSSPLHF. DNA of the CDR3: TGTGCCTGGAGGGGGACAGGGAGCTCACCCCTCCACTTT.